The T cell receptor beta chain described here comes from a study of T cell responses to AZD1222 COVID-19 vaccine. Of note for this clone: Its antigen is currently unknown.

The CDR3 contains 17 residues. CDR1 SGHDT and CDR2 YYEEEE come from the germline V gene. V lost 0 bases, J lost 3 bases, and 6 bases stayed unmatched. Notes on the study in general: Clonal diversity may have been underestimated in mostly white British donors.

Method: immunoSEQ multiplex PCR; TCRdb's copy keeps in-frame clones and lacks some. The sample consists of approximately 150,000 clones, about nine tenths of them appearing once. The gene calls are TRBV5-6 and TRBJ1-2, with 12 positions matching TRBD1. This specimen was peripheral blood, taken on day 0 of AZD1222 vaccination. The sequence was obtained from an adult in good health. Here the CDR3 DNA reads TGTGCCAGCAGCTTGGCCGGGACAGGGGGCTTTGACTATGGCTACACCTTC. Its protein is CASSLAGTGGFDYGYTF. Drawing the rest from reference TRBV5-6 and TRBJ1-2, the complete variable domain is DAGVTQSPTHLIKTRGQQVTLRCSPKSGHDTVSWYQQALGQGPQFIFQYYEEEERQRGNFPDRFSGHQFPNYSSELNVNALLLGDSALYLCASSLAGTGGFDYGYTFGSGTRLTVV.